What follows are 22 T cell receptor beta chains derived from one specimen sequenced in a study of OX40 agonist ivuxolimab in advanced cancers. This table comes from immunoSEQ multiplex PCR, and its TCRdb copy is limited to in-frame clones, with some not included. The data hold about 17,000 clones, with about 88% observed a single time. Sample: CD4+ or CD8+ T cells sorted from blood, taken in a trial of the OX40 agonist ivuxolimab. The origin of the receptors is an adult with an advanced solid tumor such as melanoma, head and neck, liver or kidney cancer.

This CDR3 reads CASTHRLRAQGEKLFF. CDR3 nucleotides: TGTGCCAGCACTCACCGTCTCAGGGCTCAAGGGGAAAAACTGTTTTTT. The chain employs TRBV27 and TRBJ1-4; tentatively, D is TRBD1 (5 bases). Germline assignment: CDR1 MNHEY and CDR2 SMNVEV (reference sequence). V lost 7 bases and J lost 8, with 23 bases in between. The CDR3 totals 16 residues.

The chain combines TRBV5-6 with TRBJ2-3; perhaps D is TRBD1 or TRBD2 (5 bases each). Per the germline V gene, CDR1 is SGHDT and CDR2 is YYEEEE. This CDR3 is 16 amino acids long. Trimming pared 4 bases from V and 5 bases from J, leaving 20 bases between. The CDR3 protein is CASSPRGIRGGDTQYF. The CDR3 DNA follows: TGTGCCAGCAGCCCAAGAGGGATCCGGGGCGGAGATACGCAGTATTTT.

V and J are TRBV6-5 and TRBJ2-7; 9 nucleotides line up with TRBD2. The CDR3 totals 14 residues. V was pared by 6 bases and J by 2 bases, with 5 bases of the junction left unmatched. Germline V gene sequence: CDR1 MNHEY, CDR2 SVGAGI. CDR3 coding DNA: TGTGCCAGCAGAATAGCGGGAGAGACCTACGAGCAGTACTTC. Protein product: CASRIAGETYEQYF.

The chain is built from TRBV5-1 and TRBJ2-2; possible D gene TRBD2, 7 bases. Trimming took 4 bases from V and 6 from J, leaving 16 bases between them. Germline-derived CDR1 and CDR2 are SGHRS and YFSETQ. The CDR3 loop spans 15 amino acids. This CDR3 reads CASSQGTGRPGELFF. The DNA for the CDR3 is TGCGCCAGCAGCCAGGGGACCGGGAGGCCCGGGGAGCTGTTTTTT.

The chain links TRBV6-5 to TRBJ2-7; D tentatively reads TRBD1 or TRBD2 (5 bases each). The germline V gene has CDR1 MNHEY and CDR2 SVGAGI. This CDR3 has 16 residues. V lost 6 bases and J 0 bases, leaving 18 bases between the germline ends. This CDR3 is CASRYPGTTISYEQYF. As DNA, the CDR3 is TGTGCCAGCAGGTACCCCGGGACCACCATCTCCTACGAGCAGTACTTC.

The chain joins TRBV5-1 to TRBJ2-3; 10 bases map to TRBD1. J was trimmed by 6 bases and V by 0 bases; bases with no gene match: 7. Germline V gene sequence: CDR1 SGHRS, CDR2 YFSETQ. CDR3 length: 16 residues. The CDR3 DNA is TGCGCCAGCAGCTTGGCCTTTGGGACAGGGGCCGATACGCAGTATTTT. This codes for CASSLAFGTGADTQYF. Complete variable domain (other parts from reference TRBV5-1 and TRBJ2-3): KAGVTQTPRYLIKTRGQQVTLSCSPISGHRSVSWYQQTPGQGLQFLFEYFSETQRNKGNFPGRFSGRQFSNSRSEMNVSTLELGDSALYLCASSLAFGTGADTQYFGPGTRLTVL.

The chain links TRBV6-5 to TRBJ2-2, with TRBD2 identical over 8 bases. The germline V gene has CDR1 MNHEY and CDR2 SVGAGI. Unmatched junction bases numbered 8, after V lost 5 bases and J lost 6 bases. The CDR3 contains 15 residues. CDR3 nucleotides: TGTGCCAGCAGTACCCCGGGGGGGGAACCCGGGGAGCTGTTTTTT. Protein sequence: CASSTPGGEPGELFF.

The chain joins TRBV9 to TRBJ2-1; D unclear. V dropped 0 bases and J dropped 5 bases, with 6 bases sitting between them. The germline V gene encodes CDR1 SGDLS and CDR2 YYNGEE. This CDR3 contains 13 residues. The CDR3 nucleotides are TGTGCCAGCAGCGTAGCCAGTAACAATGAGCAGTTCTTC. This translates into CASSVASNNEQFF.

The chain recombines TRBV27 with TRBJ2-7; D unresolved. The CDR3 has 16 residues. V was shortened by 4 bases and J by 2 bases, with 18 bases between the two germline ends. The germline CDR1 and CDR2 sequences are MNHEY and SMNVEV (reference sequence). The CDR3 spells CASSSEGFSAPYEQYF. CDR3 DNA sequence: TGTGCCAGCAGTTCTGAAGGGTTTTCGGCTCCCTACGAGCAGTACTTC.

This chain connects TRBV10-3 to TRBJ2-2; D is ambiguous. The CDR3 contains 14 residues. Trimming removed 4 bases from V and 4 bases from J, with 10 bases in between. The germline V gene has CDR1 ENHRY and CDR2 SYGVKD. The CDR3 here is CAISAVSPTGELFF. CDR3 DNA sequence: TGTGCCATCAGTGCGGTGAGCCCCACCGGGGAGCTGTTTTTT.

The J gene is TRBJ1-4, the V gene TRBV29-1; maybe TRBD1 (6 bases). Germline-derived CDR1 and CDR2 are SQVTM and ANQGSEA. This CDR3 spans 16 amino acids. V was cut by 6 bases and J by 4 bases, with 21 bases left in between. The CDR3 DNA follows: TGCAGCGTCCATCTATACGGACAGCTTAATAATGAAAAACTGTTTTTT. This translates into CSVHLYGQLNNEKLFF.

CDR3 protein: CASSIGQSTDTQYF. CDR3 DNA sequence: TGTGCCAGTAGTATAGGACAGAGCACAGATACGCAGTATTTT. The chain employs TRBV19 and TRBJ2-3; TRBD1 might be the D (5 bases). The V gene lost 1 base and the J gene lost 0 bases, with 5 bases spanning the gap. Looked up from germline, CDR1 is LNHDA and CDR2 is SQIVND (reference sequence). This CDR3 is 14 amino acids long.

The CDR3 DNA reads as TGTGCCAGCAGCAAGGGGGCTTTATCGGAGACCCAGTACTTC. Protein: CASSKGALSETQYF. The V and J genes are TRBV9 and TRBJ2-5; TRBD1 matches 7 bases. The V segment lost 4 bases and the J segment 5 bases; nucleotides outside the gene matches: 8. The CDR3 loop spans 14 amino acids. In germline, CDR1 is SGDLS, CDR2 YYNGEE.

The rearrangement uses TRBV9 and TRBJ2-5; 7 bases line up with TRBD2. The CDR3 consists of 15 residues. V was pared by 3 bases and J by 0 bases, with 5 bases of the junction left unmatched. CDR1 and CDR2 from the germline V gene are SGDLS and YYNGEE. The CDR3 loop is CASSGSSGNQETQYF. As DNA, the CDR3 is TGTGCCAGCAGCGGCTCGAGCGGGAACCAAGAGACCCAGTACTTC.

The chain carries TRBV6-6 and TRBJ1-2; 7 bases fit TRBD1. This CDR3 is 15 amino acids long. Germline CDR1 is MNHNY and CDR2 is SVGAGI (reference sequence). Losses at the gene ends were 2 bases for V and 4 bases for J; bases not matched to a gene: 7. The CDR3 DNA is TGTGCCAGCAGTTACGGGCGGGACAGCCTCTATGGCTACACCTTC. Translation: CASSYGRDSLYGYTF.

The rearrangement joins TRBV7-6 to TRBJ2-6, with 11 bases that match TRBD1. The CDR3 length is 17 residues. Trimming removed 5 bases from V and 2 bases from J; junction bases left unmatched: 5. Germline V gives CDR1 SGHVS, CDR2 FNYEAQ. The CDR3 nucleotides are TGTGCCAGCAGCCCCGGGACAGGGGGAGCTGGGGCCAACGTCCTGACTTTC. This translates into CASSPGTGGAGANVLTF.

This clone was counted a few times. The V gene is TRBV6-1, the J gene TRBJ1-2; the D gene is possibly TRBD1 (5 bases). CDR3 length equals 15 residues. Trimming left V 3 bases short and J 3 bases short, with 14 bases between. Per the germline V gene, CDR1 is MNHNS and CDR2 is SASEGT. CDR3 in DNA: TGTGCCAGCAGTGACGGGCAGGGCGTCGACTATGGCTACACCTTC. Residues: CASSDGQGVDYGYTF.

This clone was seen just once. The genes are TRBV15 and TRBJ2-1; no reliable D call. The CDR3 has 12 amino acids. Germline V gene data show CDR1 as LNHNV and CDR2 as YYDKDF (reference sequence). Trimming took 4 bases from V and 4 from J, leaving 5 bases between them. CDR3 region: CATSIRYNEQFF. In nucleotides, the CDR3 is TGTGCCACCAGCATCAGGTACAATGAGCAGTTCTTC. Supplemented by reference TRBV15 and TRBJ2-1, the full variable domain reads DAMVIQNPRYQVTQFGKPVTLSCSQTLNHNVMYWYQQKSSQAPKLLFHYYDKDFNNEADTPDNFQSRRPNTSFCFLDIRSPGLGDTAMYLCATSIRYNEQFFGPGTRLTVL.

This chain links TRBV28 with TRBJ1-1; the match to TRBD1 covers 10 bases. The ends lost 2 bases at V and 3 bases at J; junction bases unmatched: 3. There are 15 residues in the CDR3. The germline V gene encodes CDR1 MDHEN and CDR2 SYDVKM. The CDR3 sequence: CASSLRQGADTEAFF. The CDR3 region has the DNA TGTGCCAGCAGTTTAAGACAGGGGGCAGACACTGAAGCTTTCTTT.

The CDR3 loop is CASSSDTTYEQYF. CDR3 nucleotides: TGTGCCAGCAGCTCGGACACCACCTACGAGCAGTACTTC. The chain joins TRBV11-3 to TRBJ2-7, with D possibly matching TRBD1 (5 bases). Trimming took 4 bases from V and 2 from J, leaving 9 bases between them. Germline values: CDR1 SGHNT, CDR2 YENEEA. The CDR3 contains 13 residues.

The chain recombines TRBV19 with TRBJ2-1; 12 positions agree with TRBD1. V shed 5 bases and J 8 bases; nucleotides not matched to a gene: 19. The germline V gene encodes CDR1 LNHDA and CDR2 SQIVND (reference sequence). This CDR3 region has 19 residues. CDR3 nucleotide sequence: TGTGCCAGTAGTCTTCTCGGTTTGTTGGGACAGGGGGCTTTGGATGAGCAGTTCTTC. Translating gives CASSLLGLLGQGALDEQFF.

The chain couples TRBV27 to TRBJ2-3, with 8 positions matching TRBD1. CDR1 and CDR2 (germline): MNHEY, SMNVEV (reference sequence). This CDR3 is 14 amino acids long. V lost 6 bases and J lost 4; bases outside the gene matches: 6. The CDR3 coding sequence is TGTGCCAGCAGGGACAGGGTTTGGGCAGATACGCAGTATTTT. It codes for CASRDRVWADTQYF.